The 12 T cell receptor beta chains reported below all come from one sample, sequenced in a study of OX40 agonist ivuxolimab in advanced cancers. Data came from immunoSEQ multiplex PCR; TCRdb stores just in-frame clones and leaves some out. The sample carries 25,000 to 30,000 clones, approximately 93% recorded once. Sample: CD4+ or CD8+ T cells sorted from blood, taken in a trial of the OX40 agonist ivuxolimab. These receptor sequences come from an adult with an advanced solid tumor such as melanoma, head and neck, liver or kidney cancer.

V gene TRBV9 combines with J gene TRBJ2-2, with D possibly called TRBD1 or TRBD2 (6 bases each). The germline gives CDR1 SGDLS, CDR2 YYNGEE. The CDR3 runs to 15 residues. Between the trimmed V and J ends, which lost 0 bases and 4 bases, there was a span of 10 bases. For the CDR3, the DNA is TGTGCCAGCAGCGTAGTGGGGGGCCTCACCGGGGAGCTGTTTTTT. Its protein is CASSVVGGLTGELFF.

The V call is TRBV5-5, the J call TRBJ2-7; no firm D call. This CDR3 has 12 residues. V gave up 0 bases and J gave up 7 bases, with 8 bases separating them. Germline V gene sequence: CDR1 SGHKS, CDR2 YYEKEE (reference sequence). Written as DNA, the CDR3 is TGTGCCAGCAGCTTGGCCAGTGGGGAGCAGTACTTC. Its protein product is CASSLASGEQYF.

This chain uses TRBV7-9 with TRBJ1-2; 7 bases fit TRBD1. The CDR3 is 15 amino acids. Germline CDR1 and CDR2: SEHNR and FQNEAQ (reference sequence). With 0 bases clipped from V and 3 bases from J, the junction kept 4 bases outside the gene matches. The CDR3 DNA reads TGTGCCAGCAGCTTAGCCACAGGGGAGTACTATGGCTACACCTTC. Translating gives CASSLATGEYYGYTF.

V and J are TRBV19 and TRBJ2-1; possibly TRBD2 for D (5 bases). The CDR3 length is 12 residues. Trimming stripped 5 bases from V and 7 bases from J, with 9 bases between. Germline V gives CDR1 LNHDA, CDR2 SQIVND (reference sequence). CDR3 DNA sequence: TGTGCCAGTAGTTCGGGATGGAATGAGCAGTTCTTC. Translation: CASSSGWNEQFF.

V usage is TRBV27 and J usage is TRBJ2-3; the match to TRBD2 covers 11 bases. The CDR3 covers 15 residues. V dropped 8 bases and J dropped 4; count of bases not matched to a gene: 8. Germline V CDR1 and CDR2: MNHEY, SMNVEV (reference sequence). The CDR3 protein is CASSQRSGGADTQYF. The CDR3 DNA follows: TGTGCCAGCTCCCAACGTAGCGGGGGGGCAGATACGCAGTATTTT.

The CDR3 sequence is CASSQGLAGRNNEQFF. DNA of the CDR3: TGCGCCAGCAGCCAAGGACTAGCGGGACGAAACAATGAGCAGTTCTTC. V is TRBV4-1 and J is TRBJ2-1; 11 bases fit TRBD2. Germline CDR1 MGHRA, CDR2 YSYEKL. The CDR3 totals 16 residues. J lost 5 bases, V lost 1 base, and 4 bases had no gene match.

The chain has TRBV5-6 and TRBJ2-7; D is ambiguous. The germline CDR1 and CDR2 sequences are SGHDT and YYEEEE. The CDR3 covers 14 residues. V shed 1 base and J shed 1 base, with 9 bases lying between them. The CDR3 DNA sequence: TGTGCCAGCAGCTTGTTCACGTCGTCCTACGAGCAGTACTTC. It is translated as CASSLFTSSYEQYF.

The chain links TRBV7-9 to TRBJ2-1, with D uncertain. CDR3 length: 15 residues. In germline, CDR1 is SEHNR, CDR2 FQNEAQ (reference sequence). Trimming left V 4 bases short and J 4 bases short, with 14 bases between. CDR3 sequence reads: CASSSGWSWYNEQFF. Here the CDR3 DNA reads TGTGCCAGCAGCTCCGGCTGGTCTTGGTACAATGAGCAGTTCTTC.

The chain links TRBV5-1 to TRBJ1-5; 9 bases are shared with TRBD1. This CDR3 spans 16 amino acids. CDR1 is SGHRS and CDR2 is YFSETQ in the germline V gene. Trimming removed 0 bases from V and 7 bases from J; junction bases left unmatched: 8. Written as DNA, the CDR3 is TGCGCCAGCAGCTTGGACGGGACAGGGTTTGGGCAGCCCCAGCATTTT. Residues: CASSLDGTGFGQPQHF. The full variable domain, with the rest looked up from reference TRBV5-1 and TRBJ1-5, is KAGVTQTPRYLIKTRGQQVTLSCSPISGHRSVSWYQQTPGQGLQFLFEYFSETQRNKGNFPGRFSGRQFSNSRSEMNVSTLELGDSALYLCASSLDGTGFGQPQHFGDGTRLSIL.

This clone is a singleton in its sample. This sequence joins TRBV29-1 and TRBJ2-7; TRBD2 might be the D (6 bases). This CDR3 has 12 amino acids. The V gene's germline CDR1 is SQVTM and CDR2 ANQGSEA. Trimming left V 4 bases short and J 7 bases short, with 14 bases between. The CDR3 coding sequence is TGCAGCGTTGTTTTAGGGACTGAGGAGCAGTACTTC. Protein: CSVVLGTEEQYF.

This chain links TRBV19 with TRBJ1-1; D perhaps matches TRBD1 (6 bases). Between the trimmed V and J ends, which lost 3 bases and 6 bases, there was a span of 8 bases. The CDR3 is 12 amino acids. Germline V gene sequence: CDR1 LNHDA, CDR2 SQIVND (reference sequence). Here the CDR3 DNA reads TGTGCCAGTAGTATGCAGGGGTCTGAAGCTTTCTTT. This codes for CASSMQGSEAFF.

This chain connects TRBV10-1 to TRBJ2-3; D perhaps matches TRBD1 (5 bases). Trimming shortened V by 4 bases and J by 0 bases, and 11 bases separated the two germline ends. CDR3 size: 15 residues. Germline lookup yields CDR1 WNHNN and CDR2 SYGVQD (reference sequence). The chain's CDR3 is CASSAAGLSTDTQYF. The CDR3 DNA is TGCGCCAGCAGTGCGGCAGGGCTCAGCACAGATACGCAGTATTTT.